A few counts support the clone carrying this T cell receptor beta chain. What it binds is not known. The sample comes from a study of T cells after yellow fever vaccination. Study-level findings and limits: The CD4 and CD8 compartments had a small share of their clonotypes in common.

Losses at the gene ends were 3 bases for V and 6 bases for J; bases not matched to a gene: 7. The CDR3 contains 15 residues. TCRdb used MiXCR to reprocess the 5' RACE reads, holding one entry per CDR3 protein. The sample lists 100,000 to 150,000 distinct CDR3 sequences; roughly 9% were seen once. The rearrangement joins TRBV12-3 or TRBV12-4 to TRBJ2-3; TRBD1 aligns across 9 bases. The source of this sequence is a man in his late teens or twenties who received the YFV17D yellow fever vaccine. Sequenced here: CD8+ T cells sorted from PBMCs, sampled on the day of the yellow fever booster vaccination. The CDR3 sequence is CASSFGQGISDTQYF. CDR3 in DNA: TGTGCCAGCAGTTTCGGACAGGGGATAAGCGATACGCAGTATTTT.